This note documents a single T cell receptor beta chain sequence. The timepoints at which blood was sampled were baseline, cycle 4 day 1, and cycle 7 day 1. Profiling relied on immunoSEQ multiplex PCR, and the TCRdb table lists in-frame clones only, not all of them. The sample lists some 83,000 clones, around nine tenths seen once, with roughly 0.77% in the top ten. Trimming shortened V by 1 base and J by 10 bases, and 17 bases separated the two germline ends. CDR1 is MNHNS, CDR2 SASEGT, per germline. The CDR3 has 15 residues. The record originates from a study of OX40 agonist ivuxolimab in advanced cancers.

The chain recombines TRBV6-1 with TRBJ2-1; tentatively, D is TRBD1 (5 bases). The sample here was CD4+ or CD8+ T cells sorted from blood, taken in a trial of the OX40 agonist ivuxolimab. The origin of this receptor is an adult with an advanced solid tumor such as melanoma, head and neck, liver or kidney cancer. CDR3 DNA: TGTGCCAGCAGTGAAGGGGGTGCTGGACAATGGGAGCAGTTCTTC. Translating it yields CASSEGGAGQWEQFF.